This T cell receptor beta chain was sequenced for a study of T cells after yellow fever vaccination. Study results and caveats: The CD4 and CD8 compartments had a small share of their clonotypes in common. From the bulk population, abundant clonotypes could contaminate and appear within FACS-sorted repertoires. The booster response re-showed most primary clones: around 96% CD4, around 85% CD8.

TCRdb re-called the 5' RACE reads through MiXCR, storing one row per CDR3 protein. The data show some 110,000 distinct CDR3 sequences, with more than 6.5% seen just once and roughly 2.6% held by the top ten. Per germline, CDR1 SGHRS and CDR2 YFSETQ. The CDR3 is 14 amino acids. V dropped 2 bases and J dropped 6 bases, with 12 bases sitting between them. This clonotype was detected many times. Its cognate antigen is unknown. V is TRBV5-1 and J is TRBJ2-1; D is possibly TRBD1 (5 bases). The sample consisted of CD4+ T cells sorted from PBMCs, taken 10 days after the first yellow fever vaccination. The source of this sequence is a man aged 18 to 29 who received the YFV17D yellow fever vaccine. CDR3 residues: CASSFASGLNEQFF. The CDR3 nucleotides read TGCGCCAGCAGCTTTGCGTCAGGGCTCAATGAGCAGTTCTTC.